This record concerns one TCR beta chain sequence. The second PCR ran roughly 6 to 12 cycles with a sample-barcoded 5' primer and J-beta primers. Each CDR3 protein gets one entry after TCRdb re-called the 5' RACE reads with MiXCR. The repertoire includes 1.8 million or so distinct CDR3 sequences, about 39% of them detected once, and 23% sits in the top ten. Germline V CDR1 and CDR2: SGHDT, YYEEEE. This CDR3 has 12 residues. V was pared by 9 bases and J by 6 bases, with 3 bases of the junction left unmatched. The sample belongs to a study of blood T cells in healthy people across ages. What was sequenced was blood. The clonotype comes from a human donor in good health. The chain couples TRBV5-6 to TRBJ2-3, with 11 bases fitting TRBD2. In nucleotides, the CDR3 is TGTGCCACGACTAGCGGGGCGGATACGCAGTATTTT. It yields the protein CATTSGADTQYF.